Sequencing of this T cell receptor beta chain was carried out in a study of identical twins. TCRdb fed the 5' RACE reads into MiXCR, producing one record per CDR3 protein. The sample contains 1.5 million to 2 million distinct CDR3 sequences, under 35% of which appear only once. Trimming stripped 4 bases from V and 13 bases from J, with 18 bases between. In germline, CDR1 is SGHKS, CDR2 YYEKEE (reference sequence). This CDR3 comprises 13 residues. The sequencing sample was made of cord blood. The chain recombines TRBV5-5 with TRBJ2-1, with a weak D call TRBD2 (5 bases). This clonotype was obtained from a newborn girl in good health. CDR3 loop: CASSPYAGETQFF. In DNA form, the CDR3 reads TGTGCCAGCAGCCCCTACGCTGGGGAGACCCAGTTCTTC.